What follows are 19 T cell receptor beta chains derived from one specimen sequenced in a study of CD8+CD57+ T cells in acquired aplastic anemia. TCR beta VDJ and CDR3 profiling used genomic DNA as template. TCRdb ran MiXCR on the reads and lists one entry per CDR3 protein. The sample includes 150,000 to 180,000 distinct CDR3 sequences, about 50% of them seen just once. Patients chosen for sequencing had CD8+CD57+ cells that had expanded, as shown by flow cytometry. Material: sorted CD4+, CD8+, or CD8+CD57+ T cells (not recorded which) from PBMCs. These receptors all come from a human donor with aplastic anemia.

This chain joins TRBV4-2 and TRBJ2-7, with D uncertain. V lost 1 base and J 0 bases, leaving 7 bases between the germline ends. The CDR3 extends over 14 amino acids. The V gene's germline CDR1 is LGHNA and CDR2 YNFKEQ. The CDR3 loop is CASSQVESSYEQYF. CDR3 bases: TGTGCCAGCAGCCAAGTGGAGAGCTCCTACGAGCAGTACTTC.

This clonotype appeared once. The chain carries TRBV20-1 and TRBJ2-7; 11 positions agree with TRBD2. This CDR3 has 14 amino acids. Germline CDR1 is DFQATT and CDR2 is SNEGSKA (reference sequence). Trimming cost V 6 bases and J 4 bases; bases outside gene matches: 8. The CDR3 region has the DNA TGCAGTGCCGTACTAGCGGGGGCGGGTTACGAGCAGTACTTC. It encodes CSAVLAGAGYEQYF.

Turning to this clonotype: The germline gene is not matched at one end of the junction; a read error may be the cause. The chain carries TRBV20-1 and TRBJ2-7; D possibly corresponds to TRBD2 (7 bases). The CDR3 has 13 amino acids. Germline V gives CDR1 DFQATT, CDR2 SNEGSKA (reference sequence). The CDR3 loop reads CSARRRGPYEQHF. In nucleotides, the CDR3 is TGCAGTGCTAGGAGGCGGGGGCCCTACGAGCAGCACTTC.

This clonotype was recorded at least ten times. V usage is TRBV12-3 or TRBV12-4 and J usage is TRBJ1-2; TRBD1 might be the D (5 bases). Trimming removed 5 bases from V and 4 bases from J, with 11 bases in between. The CDR3 extends over 13 amino acids. DNA of the CDR3: TGTGCCAGCAGTCCCGGGGACGTCTATGGCTACACCTTC. It specifies CASSPGDVYGYTF.

CDR3 nucleotide sequence: TGCAGTGCTAGATCGGACAGGGACTACAATGAGCAGTTCTTC. It yields the protein CSARSDRDYNEQFF. The chain couples TRBV20-1 to TRBJ2-1, with 8 bases that match TRBD1. J lost 3 bases, V lost 2 bases, and 3 bases had no gene match. There are 14 residues in the CDR3. Germline CDR1 DFQATT, CDR2 SNEGSKA (reference sequence).

The V gene is TRBV2, the J gene TRBJ2-7, with 9 bases fitting TRBD2. The CDR3 loop spans 13 amino acids. Trimming took 6 bases from V and 6 from J; bases not matched to a gene: 6. CDR1 SNHLY and CDR2 FYNNEI come from the germline V gene. The CDR3 here is CASRSSGRLEQYF. CDR3 DNA sequence: TGTGCCAGCAGATCCAGCGGGAGGCTCGAGCAGTACTTC.

This clonotype was detected many times. The chain carries TRBV12-3 or TRBV12-4 and TRBJ2-1, with D perhaps TRBD1 (6 bases). The V gene lost 2 bases and the J gene lost 8 bases, with 13 bases spanning the gap. The CDR3 sequence is 14 residues long. The CDR3 reads CASSLSPGAHEQFF. CDR3 nucleotides: TGTGCCAGCAGTTTATCCCCAGGGGCGCATGAGCAGTTCTTC.

In this sample, this clonotype turned up a few times. V is TRBV7-8 and J is TRBJ2-1, with TRBD2 identical over 7 bases. Trimming took 5 bases from V and 6 from J; bases not matched to a gene: 10. The CDR3 is made up of 15 amino acids. CDR1 is SGHVS, CDR2 FQNEAQ, per germline. CDR3 residues: CASSPRLAPSNEQFF. CDR3 nucleotide sequence: TGTGCCAGCAGCCCACGACTAGCCCCTTCCAATGAGCAGTTCTTC.

In its sample, this clonotype was seen a few times. V usage is TRBV11-2 and J usage is TRBJ2-2; 9 bases match TRBD2. With V trimmed by 5 bases and J by 5 bases, 9 bases remained unmatched. Germline lookup yields CDR1 SGHAT and CDR2 FQNNGV. This CDR3 region has 16 residues. CDR3 nucleotides: TGTGCCAGCAGCAAAAAAGTGCTAGCGGGAACCGGGGAGCTGTTTTTT. As protein: CASSKKVLAGTGELFF. The whole variable domain, filled in from reference TRBV11-2 and TRBJ2-2, reads EAGVAQSPRYKIIEKRQSVAFWCNPISGHATLYWYQQILGQGPKLLIQFQNNGVVDDSQLPKDRFSAERLKGVDSTLKIQPAKLEDSAVYLCASSKKVLAGTGELFFGEGSRLTVL.

The chain is built from TRBV7-3 and TRBJ2-5, with D perhaps matching TRBD1 (6 bases). The germline CDR1 and CDR2 sequences are SGHTA and FQGTGA. Trimming pared 1 base from V and 3 bases from J, leaving 6 bases between. The CDR3 contains 13 residues. The CDR3 DNA reads as TGTGCCAGCAGCTTAAACAGGGAAGAGACCCAGTACTTC. It specifies CASSLNREETQYF.

The gene calls are TRBV18 and TRBJ2-3; D ambiguous. The V and J ends lost 0 bases and 4 bases respectively, with 2 bases between them. Germline V gene sequence: CDR1 KGHSH, CDR2 LQKENI. There are 12 residues in the CDR3. CDR3 sequence reads: CASSPPADTQYF. The CDR3 nucleotides are TGTGCCAGCTCACCACCGGCAGATACGCAGTATTTT.

The rearrangement joins TRBV2 to TRBJ1-5; no firm D call. The CDR3 totals 12 residues. Germline CDR1 and CDR2: SNHLY and FYNNEI. V gave up 7 bases and J gave up 9 bases, with 13 bases separating them. Here the CDR3 DNA reads TGTGCCAGCACCGATTTAACAAGGCCCCAGCATTTT. Translation: CASTDLTRPQHF.

This clonotype turned up a few times. This chain's CDR3 is CATSARGGLYNEQFF. CDR3 coding DNA: TGTGCCACCAGTGCCCGGGGGGGCCTCTACAATGAGCAGTTCTTC. V and J are TRBV24-1 and TRBJ2-1, with 8 bases identical to TRBD2. CDR1 KGHDR and CDR2 SFDVKD come from the germline V gene. V lost 5 bases, J lost 3 bases, and 5 bases stayed unmatched. This CDR3 is 15 amino acids long.

This clonotype was counted ten times or more. V is TRBV7-9 and J is TRBJ2-7; 8 bases map to TRBD1. This CDR3 spans 15 amino acids. Trimming removed 5 bases from V and 2 bases from J; junction bases left unmatched: 8. Germline CDR1 is SEHNR and CDR2 is FQNEAQ (reference sequence). The CDR3: CASSDPGQGTYEQYF. The CDR3 nucleotides are TGTGCCAGCAGCGATCCAGGACAGGGCACCTACGAGCAGTACTTC.

The chain links TRBV30 to TRBJ2-7; 7 bases match TRBD2. Germline V CDR1 and CDR2: GTSNPN, SVGIG (reference sequence). This CDR3 contains 17 residues. Trimming cost V 1 base and J 0 bases; bases outside gene matches: 12. DNA of the CDR3: TGTGCCTGGAGTGGCCCTAGGGAGGGTGGTCCCTCCTACGAGCAGTACTTC. Translated: CAWSGPREGGPSYEQYF.

V gene TRBV7-2 combines with J gene TRBJ2-7; D is unclear. The CDR3 totals 13 residues. CDR1 is SGHTA and CDR2 is FQGNSA in the germline V gene. Trimming took 2 bases from V and 5 from J, leaving 10 bases between them. CDR3 in amino acids: CASSLRRIHEQYF. The CDR3 DNA reads TGTGCCAGCAGCTTACGCAGGATCCACGAGCAGTACTTC.

The chain carries TRBV29-1 and TRBJ2-1, with 9 bases matching TRBD1. The CDR3 totals 13 residues. The junction had 3 bases not matched to a gene; V was cut back by 2 bases and J by 7 bases. The germline V gene has CDR1 SQVTM and CDR2 ANQGSEA. The CDR3, as DNA: TGCAGCGTTGAAAGGGACAGGGTGAATGAGCAGTTCTTC. Protein sequence: CSVERDRVNEQFF.

The sample holds a few counts of this clonotype. The chain uses TRBV24-1 and TRBJ2-7; 8 positions match TRBD1. The junction had 6 bases not matched to a gene; V was cut back by 4 bases and J by 2 bases. CDR3 length: 15 residues. The germline V gene encodes CDR1 KGHDR and CDR2 SFDVKD. Written as DNA, the CDR3 is TGTGCCACCAGTGAAGCAAGACAGGGGACCTACGAGCAGTACTTC. This translates into CATSEARQGTYEQYF.

The table lists this clonotype with a few counts. The chain is built from TRBV24-1 and TRBJ1-1; D remains ambiguous. Trimming stripped 3 bases from V and 0 bases from J, with 1 base between. Germline-derived CDR1 and CDR2 are KGHDR and SFDVKD. CDR3 length: 12 residues. The CDR3 DNA reads as TGTGCCACCAGTGATGTGAACACTGAAGCTTTCTTT. It yields the protein CATSDVNTEAFF.